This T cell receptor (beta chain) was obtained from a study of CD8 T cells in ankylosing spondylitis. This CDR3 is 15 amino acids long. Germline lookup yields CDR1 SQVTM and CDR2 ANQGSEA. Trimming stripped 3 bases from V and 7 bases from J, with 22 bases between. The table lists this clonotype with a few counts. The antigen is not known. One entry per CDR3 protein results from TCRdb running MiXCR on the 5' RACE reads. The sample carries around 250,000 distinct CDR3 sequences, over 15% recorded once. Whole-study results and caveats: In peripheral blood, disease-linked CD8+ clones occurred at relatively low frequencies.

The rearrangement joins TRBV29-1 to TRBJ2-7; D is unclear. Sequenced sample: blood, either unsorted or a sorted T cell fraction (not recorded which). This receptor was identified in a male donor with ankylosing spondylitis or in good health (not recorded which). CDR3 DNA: TGCAGCGTTGAGACGGGTAGTACTCTCTTGGGGGAGCAGTACTTC. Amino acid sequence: CSVETGSTLLGEQYF.